This T cell receptor (beta chain) was sequenced during a study of Graves' ophthalmopathy and Graves' hyperthyroidism. This clonotype was seen repeatedly, ten times or more. This CDR3 region has 12 residues. CDR1 LGHDT and CDR2 YNNKEL come from the germline V gene (reference sequence). V lost 3 bases to trimming and J lost 4 bases, with 6 bases between them. Diagnoses were established from clinical symptoms, serum thyroxine, TRAb, thyroid ultrasound and orbital computed tomography. The authors amplified TCR beta CDR3 regions, and they did so from RNA transcripts for repertoire sequencing. An initial RT-PCR round employing HTBI primers preceded a second-round multiplex PCR. TCRdb called the multiplex PCR reads again in MiXCR, with one record for every CDR3 protein. The sample contains about 400,000 distinct CDR3 sequences, 15% to 20% of which appear only once.

The sequenced sample consisted of peripheral blood. This sequence was found in a woman between 18 and 29 years old with Graves' ophthalmopathy. The chain joins TRBV3-1 to TRBJ1-1, with unresolved D. The CDR3 nucleotides are TGTGCCAGCAGCCAGGTTGGCACTGAAGCTTTCTTT. Translation gives CASSQVGTEAFF.